This T cell receptor beta chain emerged from a study of cytomegalovirus exposure and HLA in healthy donors. Study-level results: Associated with cytomegalovirus, according to the listing, were about 160 TCR beta chains.

This clone occurred once. No antigen is known for it. J was trimmed by 2 bases and V by 3 bases; bases with no gene match: 10. Germline CDR1 reads SGHTA; CDR2 reads FQGNSA. The CDR3 has 17 residues. Using immunoSEQ multiplex PCR, the repertoire was profiled, and TCRdb retains in-frame clones only, with some absent. The sample consists of around 130,000 clones, almost 90% of them appearing once. The receptor comes from a man aged 30 to 39 in good health and CMV-seronegative. The J gene is TRBJ2-7, the V gene TRBV7-2, with 10 bases aligning to TRBD2. The sequenced sample was PBMCs. This CDR3 reads CASSFRVTSGTTYEQYF. CDR3 DNA: TGTGCCAGCAGCTTCCGGGTAACTAGCGGGACGACCTACGAGCAGTACTTC.